The clone carrying this T cell receptor beta chain was recorded many times. TCRdb reprocessed the RT-PCR reads with MiXCR, giving one entry per CDR3 protein. The sample has about 680,000 distinct CDR3 sequences, 13% to 15% seen once. V was clipped by 11 bases and J by 1 base, with 14 bases between them. Germline V gives CDR1 MNHEY, CDR2 SVGAGI. The CDR3 spans 13 residues. The sequence was obtained from a female donor in good health, serving as a healthy control. The chain joins TRBV6-5 to TRBJ1-1, with D tentatively TRBD1 (6 bases). The sample taken for sequencing was memory CD4+ T cells from blood. The CDR3 protein is CASGGTTNTEAFF. DNA of the CDR3: TGTGCCTCCGGGGGGACAACGAACACTGAAGCTTTCTTT.